These 2 T cell receptor beta chains originate from one sample sequenced in a study of CDR3 diversity in severe acne. TCRdb itself ran the PCR reads through MiXCR, one entry per CDR3 protein. The data show approximately 97,000 distinct CDR3 sequences, approximately 47% seen once. Sequencing was performed on blood. The receptors here all came from a male donor with acne.

The chain uses TRBV30 and TRBJ2-7; D may be TRBD1 (6 bases). Germline CDR1 reads GTSNPN; CDR2 reads SVGIG (reference sequence). Trimming stripped 8 bases from V and 4 bases from J, with 18 bases between. There are 13 residues in the CDR3. The CDR3 coding sequence is TGTGCCGGCTCCGCCGGACAGCCATACGAGCAGTACTTC. Its translation is CAGSAGQPYEQYF.

Note on this clonotype: The junction differs from germline at one of its ends, possibly a read error. This sequence joins TRBV3-1 and TRBJ1-1; the D is unclear. The CDR3 consists of 14 residues. Germline V gene data show CDR1 as LGHDT and CDR2 as YNNKEL (reference sequence). CDR3 amino acids: CAGSLMDQNTEAFF. For the CDR3, the DNA is TGCGCCGGCAGCCTGATGGACCAGAACACTGAAGCTTTCTTT.